Below, one T cell receptor beta chain is given with its context. Its antigen is currently not known. Per-nucleotide qualities are absent, and no much larger clonotype sits a single base away. The sample is drawn from a study of cytomegalovirus exposure and HLA in healthy donors (dated by TCRdb to about 2017). Notes on the research overall: According to an earlier analysis of a few hundred of the donors, about 180 million T cells yielded 100 million or so unique TCR beta sequences and around 300 Gb of sequence data. Roughly 300 gigabases of sequencing data and around 80 million unique TCR sequences made up an early release that covered 640 HLA-typed donors. Among the roughly 400 genotyped donors, approximately 76% belonged to the genetic ancestry cluster associated with self-reported Caucasian donors. The study aimed to test whether cataloging public T cell receptors could reveal signatures of past pathogen exposure. The T cell repertoires of around 730 subjects were profiled by immunosequencing and related to cytomegalovirus serostatus. A separate validation cohort of over 95 different subjects was used in addition to the approximately 610-subject first cohort. To predict cytomegalovirus infection status, the study combined high-throughput TCR immunosequencing, statistical association of individual TCRs with disease status, and machine learning. In a later analysis, previously published TCR beta repertoires from 600 to 850 donors were re-analyzed and high-resolution HLA genotyping was added so that TCR occurrence patterns could be studied. In the later analysis, no new phenotypic data were used to find candidate immune exposures; instead, reliance was placed on TCR beta sequences and their occurrence across donors. To decide whether each TCR beta V gene segment behaved as functional or pseudogenic, an earlier analysis of 587 of the donors relied on high-throughput TCR beta sequencing. Donor age, sex, ethnicity and CMV serostatus were collected together with the repertoire data. Genome-wide SNP genotypes for about three fifths of the roughly 670 donors were used in a later genetic analysis, which treated that subset as a discovery cohort. All discovery cohort repertoires had been generated on a single sequencing platform. HLA typing included class I and class II loci at four-digit resolution. Typing coverage varied by locus: roughly 620-630 donors for A, B, C, DRB1 and DQB1; under 550 for DQA1; about 590 for DPA1; 450 to 480 for DPB1. Roughly 5 DR-DQ haplotypes were handled as single units for association and clustering, since linkage in the cohort was strong. On average, roughly 250,000 unique TCR beta nucleotide sequences were sequenced per donor among several hundred genotyped donors of the cohort, with approximately 18% of those sequences being non-productive.

The CDR3 covers 16 residues, taking in both the cysteine and the phenylalanine. The read is trimmed to its CDR3 DNA, 48 bases read in frame from base 1. According to the germline V gene, CDR1 reads MDHEN and CDR2 reads SYDVKM. The germline ends are 17 bases apart after V is trimmed by 5 bases and J by 1 base. Preparation of the library involved the immunoSEQ multiplex PCR assay. For the multiplex PCR, a mixture combining 60 forward primers for TCR Vbeta segments and 13 reverse primers for TCR Jbeta segments was used. A multiplex PCR assay on genomic DNA amplified the CDR3 region of rearranged TCR beta genes. On the Illumina HiSeq System, the amplified TCR beta libraries were sequenced as 87-base-pair reads. Per the authors' processing: A later analysis tallied roughly 76 million unique TCR beta chains across the 700 or so repertoires, and approximately 12 million of those chains were shared by two or more donors. Raw reads were error-corrected and collapsed into unique sequences with a nearest-neighbor algorithm that merged closely related sequences to remove PCR and sequencing errors. Alignment of CDR3 sequences to IMGT reference sequences was used to assign V, D and J gene segments. For a sequence to be retained, at least a six-nucleotide match to both a V gene segment and a J gene segment was required. A rearrangement counted as productive if the CDR3 had no stop codons and remained in frame with V and J, and every other rearrangement counted as non-productive. CDR3 was defined by IMGT convention, running from the second conserved V-encoded cysteine to the conserved J-encoded phenylalanine. The earlier analysis of 587 of the donors excluded sequences that lacked an unambiguous match to a single V gene segment. An earlier analysis of approximately 590 of the donors classified V segments as functional when productive rearrangements were above 56.7% and as segregating when the standard deviation between donors was above 5%. A statistical classification framework was built for diagnosing cytomegalovirus status from the catalog of TCR beta chain sequences. V and J gene assignment, in a later analysis, came from comparing TCR nucleotide sequences with IMGT/GENE-DB human TR gene sequences. A later analysis assigned CDR3 sequences and most-parsimonious VDJ recombination scenarios with the TCRdist pipeline. In a later analysis, each TCR beta chain was defined by its CDR3 amino acid sequence together with its V-gene family, and reads lacking a unique V-gene family were excluded. As a way to deal with suspected cross-contamination and a sequencing artifact, a later analysis dropped approximately 590 nucleotide sequences that were highly shared and had low generation probability. A later analysis calculated a clonal expansion index for each public chain from normalized within-repertoire ranks of inferred template counts. In a later analysis, generation probabilities were computed with a VDJ recombination model fitted to out-of-frame rearrangements, and the resulting probabilities were checked against IGoR. In a later analysis, hypergeometric tests were used to score TCR-TCR, TCR-HLA and TCR-CMV co-occurrence, with a repertoire-size bias correction applied to TCR pairs. To estimate false discovery rates, a later analysis permuted the HLA or CMV assignments 20 times. In a later analysis, co-occurring TCRs were grouped using DBSCAN, with TCRdist sequence similarity added in when clustering inside HLA-allele-positive subsets. Repertoires with fewer than 30,000 or more than 120,000 public chains, plus five repertoires with anomalous nucleotide sharing, were excluded from co-occurrence clustering. TCRdb carries this immuneACCESS record with in-frame sequences only. Its versions omit some clonotypes, under half of them owing to an unresolved V gene in the studies checked, with the rest unexplained. V, J and clone size are those of that table, while D and trimming were read from the DNA. The sample contains 150,000 to 200,000 clones, 82% of them found a single time. Roughly 1.6% of the sample is taken by the ten largest.

The cohort comprised some 730 healthy bone marrow donors. At the time of sampling, all cohort members were nominally healthy, though unrecorded immune exposures were likely present. The donor was CMV seropositive and belonged to the group of about 290 seropositive cohort members. A peripheral blood sample was provided by each donor, and peripheral blood mononuclear cells were used for TCR beta sequencing. Genomic DNA extraction from the blood cell samples was performed with the Qiagen DNeasy Blood Extraction Kit. Study-wide conclusions, independent of this receptor: Assigning TCR associations to individual alleles was difficult when HLA alleles, especially DR and DQ, strongly co-occurred. Because the 87-base-pair reads could not distinguish some IMGT-functional V segments, including TRBV6-2 and TRBV6-3, those segments were excluded. Cytomegalovirus status was reported to be diagnosed by the classifier with high specificity and sensitivity in both the original and validation cohorts. Linkage disequilibrium might explain the correlated functional status among segregating V segments, but an unknown experimental factor could not be excluded. In a later analysis, HLA-associated TCR beta chains were found to be more clonally expanded and to have lower generation probabilities than equally common non-associated chains. An association between a missense DCLRE1C variant and V-gene and J-gene trimming of TCR beta chains was found in a later genetic analysis and replicated in an independent cohort. Most TCR sequences were observed very rarely across donors, whereas some public TCRs were present in many individuals. Presence/absence analyses assumed roughly uniform sequencing depth across donors, an assumption that may not hold. CMV serostatus was the only immune exposure information available for the cohort. About 15 rarely observed V segments, including chromosome 9 orphons, were excluded from the earlier analysis of about 600 of the donors because counts were too low. At a false discovery rate of 0.05, a later analysis linked fewer than 20,000 TCR beta sequences to specific HLA alleles. In a later genetic analysis, fewer N-insertions in productive TCRs were reported among donors in an Asian-associated ancestry cluster than the 666-donor mean. In vitro tests confirmed that a few of the cytomegalovirus-associated TCR beta chains recognize cytomegalovirus antigens. Most CMV-associated TCR beta chains appeared to be HLA-restricted in a later analysis, and the HLA associations seemed to be driven largely by CMV exposure. In an earlier analysis of about 550 of the donors, most TCR beta V segments were observed in productive rearrangements about 87% or about 30% of the time, broadly matching IMGT annotations. Because HLA typing was missing for some donors at each locus, association tests included only the typed subset. In a later analysis, the rate of TCR association differed among HLA loci, with DRB1 alleles having the most associated TCRs and HLA-C alleles having the fewest. A total of about 180 TCR beta chains were listed by the study as associated with cytomegalovirus. A further reported finding was that TCR beta sequences accurately predicted the HLA-A and HLA-B alleles for most subjects in the first cohort. A later analysis reported that several top co-occurrence clusters appeared linked to parvovirus B19, influenza, CMV and Epstein-Barr virus. A group of highly shared sequence variants was considered likely to be a technical artifact of the sequencing pipeline. It was suggested by the authors that the approach could potentially be generalized to other disease states and immunological phenotypes. The cohort was sequenced for TCR beta chains only, and without alpha or paired-chain data the features that could be detected were limited.

This clonotype was obtained from a girl between 10 and 17 years old in good health and CMV-seropositive. Recombination linked TRBV28 to TRBJ1-1, with the D gene not clear enough to name. Sequencing used PBMCs. The bases read TGTGCCAGCAGTGCGTGGGCGGGGAGCCCGAACACTGAAGCTTTCTTT. Translation gives CASSAWAGSPNTEAFF.